This T cell receptor (beta chain) was sequenced in a study of blood T cells in healthy people across ages. Findings of the study overall: Versus aged donors, long-lived donors had higher diversity and more naive CD4+ cells.

A note on this clonotype: Its antigen is unknown.

A sample-barcoded 5' primer and a J-beta primer mix were used in a second PCR of about 7 to 12 cycles. TCRdb reanalysed the 5' RACE reads using MiXCR and keeps one entry per CDR3 protein. The data show about 930,000 distinct CDR3 sequences, almost 30% seen once. CDR3 length equals 16 residues. V gave up 4 bases and J gave up 0 bases; unmatched junction bases: 7. Germline CDR1 is SGHVS and CDR2 is FQNEAQ. In addition, the sample was reused for a study of T cells of mothers and their children. From that paper: Study donors consisted of a few healthy Caucasian mothers and their six children.

The genes are TRBV7-8 and TRBJ2-3; TRBD2 agrees at 7 bases. The sample consisted of blood. The sequence derives from a woman in her forties in good health. The CDR3 nucleotides are TGTGCCAGCAGCTCGAGGTGGGGACTAAGCACAGATACGCAGTATTTT. Protein: CASSSRWGLSTDTQYF. The full variable domain, with the rest looked up from reference TRBV7-8 and TRBJ2-3, is GAGVSQSPRYKVAKRGQDVALRCDPISGHVSLFWYQQALGQGPEFLTYFQNEAQLDKSGLPSDRFFAERPEGSVSTLKIQRTQQEDSAVYLCASSSRWGLSTDTQYFGPGTRLTVL.